The 15 T cell receptor beta chains reported below all come from one sample, sequenced in a study of blood T cell repertoires in COVID-19. Generated by immunoSEQ multiplex PCR, the TCRdb table keeps only in-frame clones and is missing some. This sample yields 250,000 to 350,000 clones, of which approximately 90% are seen a single time; approximately 6% belongs to the top ten. The material sequenced was peripheral blood. All receptors derive from a woman aged 45-60 years with COVID-19, enrolled during active disease.

V and J are TRBV30 and TRBJ1-6; TRBD1 agrees at 10 bases. J gave up 10 bases and V 2 bases, and 5 bases lay outside the gene matches. This CDR3 contains 14 residues. The germline CDR1 and CDR2 sequences are GTSNPN and SVGIG (reference sequence). CDR3 nucleotides: TGTGCCTGGAGTTTAGGACAGGGGGGGTCACCCCTCCACTTT. Translation gives CAWSLGQGGSPLHF.

This clone showed up just once. The chain is built from TRBV7-9 and TRBJ2-4; TRBD1 aligns across 8 bases. The CDR3 has 14 residues. CDR1 SEHNR and CDR2 FQNEAQ come from the germline V gene (reference sequence). V lost 4 bases to trimming and J lost 4 bases; unmatched junction nucleotides: 3. The CDR3 nucleotides read TGTGCCAGCAGCTGGACAGGGTCGAAAAACATTCAGTACTTC. This encodes CASSWTGSKNIQYF.

The rearrangement links TRBV5-1 to TRBJ2-2, with D maybe TRBD2 (5 bases). V was clipped by 4 bases and J by 6 bases, with 10 bases between them. From germline, CDR1 is SGHRS and CDR2 YFSETQ. The CDR3 is 13 residues long. This chain's CDR3 is CASSNDYSGELFF. In DNA form, the CDR3 reads TGCGCCAGCAGCAACGACTATTCCGGGGAGCTGTTTTTT.

The chain employs TRBV7-9 and TRBJ1-1; D gene uncertain. Trimming pared 1 base from V and 7 bases from J, leaving 4 bases between. Per the germline V gene, CDR1 is SEHNR and CDR2 is FQNEAQ (reference sequence). The CDR3 has 11 residues. CDR3 nucleotide sequence: TGTGCCAGCAGCTTAGTCGGTGAAGCTTTCTTT. Protein: CASSLVGEAFF.

The rearrangement links TRBV19 to TRBJ2-3; D gene unclear. Deletions cut 5 bases from V and 0 bases from J, with 18 bases between. The CDR3 is made up of 17 amino acids. CDR1 and CDR2 from the germline V gene are LNHDA and SQIVND (reference sequence). The CDR3, as DNA: TGTGCCAGTAGTTACGCGGCGACCGCTGGGAGCACAGATACGCAGTATTTT. Amino acids: CASSYAATAGSTDTQYF.

The chain combines TRBV27 with TRBJ2-3; 7 bases are a match to TRBD2. Germline V gene lookup returns CDR1 MNHEY and CDR2 SMNVEV (reference sequence). This CDR3 has 15 residues. The junction had 10 bases not matched to a gene; V was cut back by 7 bases and J by 3 bases. Here the CDR3 DNA reads TGTGCCAGCACCCCGCGGGGGTTGGGAACAGATACGCAGTATTTT. Translated, it gives CASTPRGLGTDTQYF.

This rearrangement joins TRBV5-6 to TRBJ1-2; D uncertain. The V end was cut by 3 bases, the J end by 6 bases, with 21 bases between. The germline V gene has CDR1 SGHDT and CDR2 YYEEEE. This CDR3 region has 16 residues. The CDR3 DNA follows: TGTGCCAGCAGCTCGGTACGCAAGGGAGAGGATAATGGCTACACCTTC. This gives the protein CASSSVRKGEDNGYTF.

The chain combines TRBV9 with TRBJ2-7; TRBD2 might be the D (6 bases). The germline V gene encodes CDR1 SGDLS and CDR2 YYNGEE. V shed 3 bases and J shed 3 bases, with 13 bases lying between them. The CDR3 spans 14 residues. The CDR3 spells CASSAGTPGYEQYF. The CDR3 DNA reads TGTGCCAGCAGCGCCGGGACTCCGGGCTACGAGCAGTACTTC.

V gene TRBV5-1 combines with J gene TRBJ2-7; maybe TRBD1 (6 bases). Germline values: CDR1 SGHRS, CDR2 YFSETQ. The CDR3 is 14 amino acids. V was cut by 6 bases and J by 0 bases, with 13 bases left in between. The CDR3 loop is CASNPTQGSYEQYF. The CDR3 region has the DNA TGCGCCAGCAACCCCACACAGGGCTCCTACGAGCAGTACTTC.

The J gene is TRBJ1-5, the V gene TRBV5-1, with TRBD1 identical over 8 bases. This CDR3 spans 14 amino acids. Per the germline V gene, CDR1 is SGHRS and CDR2 is YFSETQ. V was pared by 2 bases and J by 6 bases, with 4 bases of the junction left unmatched. CDR3 DNA sequence: TGCGCCAGCAGCTTACAGGGGGTGGGTCAGCCCCAGCATTTT. Protein sequence: CASSLQGVGQPQHF.

This chain uses TRBV6-2 or TRBV6-3 with TRBJ2-1, with 9 positions matching TRBD2. Germline-derived CDR1 and CDR2 are MNHEY and SVGEGT. CDR3 length: 17 amino acids. Trimming took 6 bases from V and 6 from J; bases not matched to a gene: 15. The CDR3 nucleotides read TGTGCCAGCAGCAGGCCCCCTTTTAGCGGGAGTCCCAATGAGCAGTTCTTC. This encodes CASSRPPFSGSPNEQFF.

The chain recombines TRBV19 with TRBJ2-7; 7 bases are shared with TRBD2. The V gene's germline CDR1 is LNHDA and CDR2 SQIVND (reference sequence). With 5 bases clipped from V and 7 bases from J, the junction kept 11 bases outside the gene matches. This CDR3 comprises 14 residues. The CDR3 loop reads CASSGGSGRNEQYF. CDR3 DNA: TGTGCCAGTAGTGGTGGCTCCGGGAGGAATGAGCAGTACTTC.

The chain employs TRBV27 and TRBJ1-5; 8 bases line up with TRBD1. The CDR3 has 15 residues. Looked up from germline, CDR1 is MNHEY and CDR2 is SMNVEV (reference sequence). V gave up 3 bases and J gave up 3 bases; unmatched junction bases: 4. In DNA form, the CDR3 reads TGTGCCAGCAGTTTGTACAGGGGGATCAATCAGCCCCAGCATTTT. It yields the protein CASSLYRGINQPQHF.

J is TRBJ2-7 and V is TRBV27; 11 bases fit TRBD1. The CDR3 has 17 residues. CDR1 MNHEY and CDR2 SMNVEV come from the germline V gene (reference sequence). V was clipped by 5 bases and J by 4 bases; unmatched bases: 13. CDR3 in amino acids: CASSRGVWGTGGYEQYF. As DNA, the CDR3 is TGTGCCAGCAGTCGCGGGGTGTGGGGGACAGGGGGATACGAGCAGTACTTC.

The rearrangement uses TRBV6-2 or TRBV6-3 and TRBJ2-7, with 8 bases fitting TRBD2. Germline CDR1 and CDR2: MNHEY and SVGEGT. Trimming took 4 bases from V and 3 from J; bases not matched to a gene: 2. This CDR3 comprises 13 residues. For the CDR3, the DNA is TGTGCCAGCAGTTTAGCGGGATTCTACGAGCAGTACTTC. Translated: CASSLAGFYEQYF.